What follows are 4 T cell receptor beta chains derived from one specimen sequenced in a study of CXCR3-negative and CXCR3-positive naive CD8 T cells (dated by TCRdb to the late 2010s). Sequenced using a NextSeq 550. The Human TCR Profiling Kit (MiLaboratory) was used to make UMI-labeled 5' RACE TRB cDNA libraries. With the reads reprocessed by TCRdb, a single entry stands for each CDR3 protein sequence and no DNA is reported. The sample table gives 45,000 to 60,000 distinct CDR3 sequences. 20% to 25% of the sample goes to the ten largest clones. Sequencing used memory CD8+ T cells from blood. The intended sense of this specimen's cell subset or site label: conventional CD8+ memory T cells (TMEM), sorted as controls. The origin of the receptors is a human donor in good health. Some clones in this sample may be carry-over from other donors' samples.

The chain combines TRBV28 with TRBJ2-7; TCRdb picks TRBD1, but there is no DNA to check that call. CDR3 length: 14 amino acids. Looked up from germline, CDR1 is MDHEN and CDR2 is SYDVKM. The CDR3 loop is CASSTGTGFSEQYF.

V is TRBV2 and J is TRBJ2-1. The CDR3 loop spans 12 amino acids. CDR1 SNHLY and CDR2 FYNNEI come from the germline V gene. This CDR3 reads CASSSMYNEQFF.

The J gene is TRBJ2-5, the V gene TRBV5-1; as DNA is missing, the TRBD1 call by TCRdb cannot be tested. The germline V gene encodes CDR1 SGHRS and CDR2 YFSETQ. The CDR3 is 15 residues long. CDR3: CASWDPGQYQETQYF.

The chain links TRBV7-8 to TRBJ2-1; with no DNA, the TCRdb D assignment of TRBD1 cannot be verified. Germline assignment: CDR1 SGHVS and CDR2 FQNEAQ. CDR3 size: 12 residues. CDR3 in amino acids: CASSLEGNEQFF.